Listed below are T cell receptor beta chains from one sample, sequenced in a study of T cells expressing NK-cell markers. TCRdb processed the 5' RACE reads again and assigns one entry to each CDR3 protein, with no DNA. The listing records hundreds of thousands of distinct CDR3 sequences. What was sequenced was blood T cells: a sorted CD56 or NKG2C T cell subset, CD4+ or CD8+ T cells, or bulk PBMC T cells (not recorded which). The receptors were sampled from a man aged 18-70 years in good health. Both conserved end residues are part of each CDR3.

v_gene	j_gene	CDR3aa
TRBV11-2	TRBJ2-3	CASSPKIGQGDGTDTQYF
TRBV18	TRBJ1-1	CASSPRSTGSTEAFF
TRBV2	TRBJ2-4	CASSEGRLEYVQYF
TRBV28	TRBJ1-4	CASTVPGVDEKLFF
TRBV9	TRBJ2-3	CASSVGQGARIDTQYF
TRBV11-2	TRBJ2-1	CASSLVSRRGGSLF
TRBV12-3/TRBV12-4	TRBJ2-7	CASTLLAGEQYF
TRBV9	TRBJ1-1	CASSATGRTEAFF
TRBV12-3/TRBV12-4	TRBJ2-3	CASSFGGRSTDTQYF
TRBV29-1	TRBJ1-2	CSAGGKDYGYTF
TRBV2	TRBJ2-5	CASSSGWETQYF
TRBV5-1	TRBJ2-1	CASRWQGMNEQFF
TRBV20-1	TRBJ2-5	CSPDRARETQYF
TRBV6-5	TRBJ1-6	CASSYRVHSPLHF
TRBV12-3/TRBV12-4	TRBJ2-1	CASTQRGAVYNEQFF
TRBV11-2	TRBJ2-6	CASSSSFWSSGANVLTF
TRBV11-1	TRBJ2-3	CASIGPLEDTQYF
TRBV30	TRBJ2-3	CAWAGGAASTDTQYF
TRBV5-1	TRBJ2-2	CASSLDRVGTGELFF
TRBV13	TRBJ1-1	CASSPRGAGTEAFF
TRBV6-1	TRBJ2-1	CASTGGAPRNEQFF
TRBV2	TRBJ2-7	CATKAGGLSYEQYF
TRBV6-5	TRBJ1-5	CASSPDRGPNQPQHF
TRBV11-2	TRBJ2-1	CASSLEKGLVGNEQFF
TRBV20-1	TRBJ2-5	CSAKKTGTETQYF
TRBV20-1	TRBJ2-3	CSACRLDASTDTQYF
TRBV12-3/TRBV12-4	TRBJ1-3	CASRGVHTIYF
TRBV7-2	TRBJ1-2	CASSPRAGGYGYTF
TRBV5-1	TRBJ1-6	CASSFSTGQRGFSPLHF
TRBV20-1	TRBJ1-1	CSATRGAWNTEAFF
TRBV2	TRBJ2-2	CASKKAWGSAGELFF
TRBV7-9	TRBJ2-7	CASSLVGLGDYEQYF
TRBV5-4	TRBJ2-3	CASTEDRGDTQYF
TRBV29-1	TRBJ1-3	CSVTQGDGVSGNTIYF
TRBV28	TRBJ2-5	CASSPYRGKGETQYF
TRBV27	TRBJ2-7	CASSRGQDSYEQYF
TRBV12-3/TRBV12-4	TRBJ2-3	CASSLPRWRNTDTQYF
TRBV4-2	TRBJ2-3	CASSPRASGDTDTQYF
TRBV18	TRBJ1-1	CASSPGQVATEAFF
TRBV2	TRBJ2-7	CASRTPGQGVAEQYF
TRBV15	TRBJ2-1	CATSRGGLGFSNEQFF
TRBV6-5	TRBJ2-5	CASSSWGLDAETQYF
TRBV10-3	TRBJ2-1	CATGLAGGNEQFF
TRBV10-3	TRBJ2-5	CAISGVGTTLQETQYF
TRBV29-1	TRBJ2-5	CSVSPPRNQETQYF
TRBV29-1	TRBJ1-5	CSVGTGGSNQPQHF
TRBV12-3/TRBV12-4	TRBJ2-1	CASSLAPGTSGRSYNEQFF
TRBV3-1	TRBJ1-4	CASSPLGGEKLFF